This T cell receptor (beta chain) was captured by sequencing in a study of blood T cell repertoires in COVID-19. This CDR3 region has 17 residues. Germline CDR1 MRHNA, CDR2 SNTAGT. Trimming pared 1 base from V and 0 bases from J, leaving 13 bases between. Libraries were prepared by immunoSEQ multiplex PCR; TCRdb keeps only in-frame clonotypes and omits some of them. This sample has 60,000 to 70,000 clones, with around four fifths found just once. The sequenced sample was peripheral blood. This clonotype originated in a human donor in a cohort sampled during active COVID-19. The chain recombines TRBV6-4 with TRBJ1-5; D is possibly TRBD1 (5 bases). The CDR3 spells CASSDLQARNSNQPQHF. The CDR3, as DNA: TGTGCCAGCAGTGACTTACAGGCGCGAAATAGCAATCAGCCCCAGCATTTT.